The rows below give T cell receptor beta chains drawn from one sample of a study of T-cell memory formation after mild COVID-19. Each CDR3 protein gets one entry after TCRdb re-called the 5' RACE reads with MiXCR. The profile shows approximately 400,000 distinct CDR3 sequences, 20% to 25% of them singletons. The specimen was PBMCs or a T cell subset sorted from them (not recorded which). These receptors were taken from an adult woman who had mild COVID-19 (a few samples of this study predate the infection). Cell type and time point are not known. CDR3s include the opening cysteine and the closing phenylalanine or tryptophan. The order of the fields is clone size, J gene, V gene, D gene, CDR3 protein, CDR3 DNA. A D gene is named only where the DNA matches it firmly. Rows may omit the clone size; those that give it use once, few, many or a size class.

many,TRBJ1-1,TRBV7-8,TRBD1,CASSFDVTGRAFF,TGTGCCAGCAGCTTCGATGTGACAGGGAGGGCTTTCTTT
few,TRBJ2-7,TRBV15,NA,CATSIKVGEVQQYF,TGTGCCACCAGTATAAAGGTAGGGGAGGTGCAGCAGTACTTC
NA,TRBJ1-1,TRBV2,TRBD1,CAPSQQGGNTEAFF,TGTGCCCCCTCCCAACAGGGGGGGAACACTGAAGCTTTCTTT
NA,TRBJ2-4,TRBV7-2,TRBD1,CASSPGQGENIQYF,TGTGCCAGCAGCCCCGGGCAGGGGGAAAACATTCAGTACTTC
many,TRBJ2-3,TRBV12-3/TRBV12-4,NA,CASSENPGQKGPDTQYF,TGTGCCAGCAGTGAAAATCCGGGACAAAAGGGCCCAGATACGCAGTATTTT
few,TRBJ2-3,TRBV6-2/TRBV6-3,NA,CASSYMGLALTDTQYF,TGTGCCAGCAGTTACATGGGACTCGCATTGACAGATACGCAGTATTTT
NA,TRBJ2-7,TRBV7-3,NA,CASSPTPSYEQYF,TGTGCCAGCAGCCCGACACCTTCCTACGAGCAGTACTTC
many,TRBJ2-7,TRBV6-6,TRBD2,CASSSQTSGTYEQYF,TGTGCCAGCAGTTCCCAGACTAGCGGTACCTACGAGCAGTACTTC
few,TRBJ2-2,TRBV10-3,NA,CAISGGLYTGELFF,TGTGCCATCAGTGGGGGACTTTACACCGGGGAGCTGTTTTTT
NA,TRBJ2-1,TRBV23-1,NA,CASSQSIGFPTVDEQFF,TGCGCCAGCAGTCAATCGATAGGGTTTCCCACGGTCGATGAGCAGTTCTTC
few,TRBJ2-3,TRBV7-2,NA,CASSLALVTGSFDTQYF,TGTGCCAGCAGCTTAGCGCTAGTTACAGGGAGCTTCGATACGCAGTATTTT
few,TRBJ2-1,TRBV27,NA,CASSFRGTGEQFF,TGTGCCAGCAGTTTCCGCGGAACCGGTGAGCAGTTCTTC
NA,TRBJ2-1,TRBV2,TRBD2,CASRRTSGNEQFF,TGTGCCAGCAGACGGACTAGCGGCAATGAGCAGTTCTTC
few,TRBJ1-1,TRBV10-3,NA,CAISVEMNTEAFF,TGTGCCATCAGTGTAGAGATGAACACTGAAGCTTTCTTT
many,TRBJ1-3,TRBV12-3/TRBV12-4,NA,CASSRSDMGFSGNTIYF,TGTGCCAGCAGTAGATCGGACATGGGGTTCTCTGGAAACACCATATATTTT
NA,TRBJ2-1,TRBV7-3,NA,CASSLSSGFSNEQFF,TGTGCCAGCAGCTTGTCCAGCGGGTTCTCCAATGAGCAGTTCTTC
NA,TRBJ2-1,TRBV12-3/TRBV12-4,TRBD2,CASSPPGLDYHNEQFF,TGTGCCAGCAGTCCTCCCGGACTAGATTACCACAATGAGCAGTTCTTC
NA,TRBJ1-5,TRBV15,NA,CATSRDRLSNQPQHF,TGTGCCACCAGCAGAGATCGCCTTAGCAATCAGCCCCAGCATTTT
medium-sized,TRBJ2-1,TRBV7-2,TRBD2,CASSLSGSSYNEQFF,TGCGCCAGCAGCTTGAGCGGGAGCTCCTACAATGAGCAGTTCTTC
NA,TRBJ2-1,TRBV12-3/TRBV12-4,NA,CASSFGGEAQFF,TGTGCCAGCAGTTTTGGGGGAGAGGCGCAGTTCTTC
few,TRBJ1-6,TRBV5-5,TRBD1,CASGRWTGGAGSPLHF,TGTGCCAGCGGGAGATGGACAGGGGGCGCCGGGTCACCCCTCCACTTT
few,TRBJ1-1,TRBV14,NA,CASSQDAGQTLEAFF,TGTGCCAGCAGCCAAGATGCGGGACAAACTCTCGAAGCTTTCTTT
NA,TRBJ2-5,TRBV27,NA,CASRARQGPETQYF,TGTGCCAGCAGGGCCCGCCAGGGTCCAGAGACCCAGTACTTC
few,TRBJ2-7,TRBV5-6,NA,CASSRWDTTRHEQYF,TGTGCCAGCAGTAGGTGGGACACCACTCGCCACGAGCAGTACTTC
few,TRBJ2-7,TRBV4-2,TRBD1,CASSQGDRGLEQYF,TGTGCCAGCAGCCAAGGGGACAGGGGGCTCGAGCAGTACTTC
few,TRBJ2-1,TRBV7-2,NA,CASSLVLDSSYNEQFF,TGTGCCAGCAGCTTAGTACTGGACAGCTCCTACAATGAGCAGTTCTTC